Below, 11 T cell receptor beta chains from the same sample are listed, as sequenced in a study of blood T cells in healthy people across ages. Through a sample-barcoded 5' primer and a J-beta primer mix, a second PCR was run for roughly 6 to 11 cycles. TCRdb reprocessed the 5' RACE reads with MiXCR, giving one entry per CDR3 protein. Altogether about 1.1 million distinct CDR3 sequences are present, 35% to 45% being singletons, with the ten largest covering 10% to 15%. Input material: blood. Source of these receptors: a man younger than 35 in good health.

This clonotype came up a few times. The CDR3 nucleotides are TGCAGTGCTAGGACTAGCGGGGGGAGCACAGATACGCAGTATTTT. Translated, it gives CSARTSGGSTDTQYF. The chain uses TRBV20-1 and TRBJ2-3, with 13 nucleotides matching TRBD2. Germline loops: CDR1 DFQATT, CDR2 SNEGSKA (reference sequence). With 3 bases clipped from V and 0 bases from J, the junction kept 0 bases outside the gene matches. CDR3 length equals 15 residues.

Written as DNA, the CDR3 is TGCAGCGTTGGACCCCAGCCGGGACTCTTTACCCAGGCTTTCTTT. This translates into CSVGPQPGLFTQAFF. This chain links TRBV29-1 with TRBJ1-1; D possibly corresponds to TRBD1 (5 bases). This CDR3 is built from 15 residues. Between the trimmed V and J ends, which lost 4 bases and 11 bases, there was a span of 26 bases. Germline V gene lookup returns CDR1 SQVTM and CDR2 ANQGSEA.

This chain connects TRBV7-6 to TRBJ2-1; D may be TRBD1 (5 bases). The V gene lost 0 bases and the J gene lost 4 bases, with 13 bases spanning the gap. The V gene's germline CDR1 is SGHVS and CDR2 FNYEAQ. The CDR3 consists of 16 residues. CDR3 nucleotides: TGTGCCAGCAGCTTAGCTGGGTCAGGGATATACAATGAGCAGTTCTTC. It codes for CASSLAGSGIYNEQFF. Full variable domain (missing parts from reference TRBV7-6 and TRBJ2-1): GAGVSQSPRYKVTKRGQDVALRCDPISGHVSLYWYRQALGQGPEFLTYFNYEAQQDKSGLPNDRFSAERPEGSISTLTIQRTEQRDSAMYRCASSLAGSGIYNEQFFGPGTRLTVL.

V is TRBV30 and J is TRBJ1-1; D remains ambiguous. The germline V gene encodes CDR1 GTSNPN and CDR2 SVGIG (reference sequence). Trimming removed 0 bases from V and 1 base from J, with 9 bases in between. CDR3 length: 14 amino acids. In DNA form, the CDR3 reads TGTGCCTGGAGTGTTGGGCGTGGGAACACTGAAGCTTTCTTT. Protein: CAWSVGRGNTEAFF.

The chain combines TRBV7-2 with TRBJ2-1; no definite D call. The CDR3 is made up of 15 amino acids. Germline V lookup: CDR1 SGHTA, CDR2 FQGNSA. The V gene lost 0 bases and the J gene lost 2 bases, with 8 bases spanning the gap. The CDR3 is CASSLAYGPYNEQFF. CDR3 sequence (DNA): TGTGCCAGCAGCTTAGCCTATGGACCCTACAATGAGCAGTTCTTC.

The rearrangement uses TRBV24-1 and TRBJ2-2; TRBD1 might be the D (6 bases). Germline V gives CDR1 KGHDR, CDR2 SFDVKD. V lost 12 bases to trimming and J lost 2 bases, with 12 bases between them. The CDR3 covers 13 residues. The CDR3 protein is CAAGTTNTGELFF. In DNA, the CDR3 is TGTGCCGCCGGGACAACAAACACCGGGGAGCTGTTTTTT.

This clonotype has only a few counts. V and J are TRBV6-1 and TRBJ1-2; D is undetermined. Germline V gene lookup returns CDR1 MNHNS and CDR2 SASEGT. V shed 1 base and J shed 1 base, with 10 bases lying between them. This CDR3 region has 15 residues. The DNA for the CDR3 is TGTGCCAGCAGTGAAGGTGCGGGCCTTAACTATGGCTACACCTTC. It specifies CASSEGAGLNYGYTF.

DNA of the CDR3: TGTGCCAGCATTCCCCCTTCCGAGGGCAATCAGCCCCAGCATTTT. This gives the protein CASIPPSEGNQPQHF. The gene calls are TRBV6-1 and TRBJ1-5; D unclear. From germline, CDR1 is MNHNS and CDR2 SASEGT. The CDR3 spans 15 residues. Trimming pared 7 bases from V and 2 bases from J, leaving 15 bases between.

This clonotype has just a few counts. The rearrangement links TRBV7-9 to TRBJ1-2; 7 nucleotides agree with TRBD1. This CDR3 comprises 14 residues. V was clipped by 5 bases and J by 9 bases; unmatched bases: 12. CDR1 is SEHNR and CDR2 is FQNEAQ in the germline V gene (reference sequence). CDR3 sequence reads: CASSLLDRYWSYTF. In DNA, the CDR3 is TGTGCCAGCAGCCTCTTGGACAGGTACTGGAGCTACACCTTC.

This clonotype was observed a handful of times. The rearrangement uses TRBV20-1 and TRBJ1-2, with D possibly being TRBD1 (5 bases). V was trimmed by 5 bases and J by 7 bases, leaving 20 bases between them. This CDR3 is built from 14 residues. Per the germline V gene, CDR1 is DFQATT and CDR2 is SNEGSKA (reference sequence). The CDR3 spells CSAHGTHPWPGYTF. The CDR3, as DNA: TGCAGTGCTCACGGGACGCACCCCTGGCCTGGCTACACCTTC.

About this clonotype: One end of the junction does not line up with germline, which may come from a read error. This chain joins TRBV19 and TRBJ1-1; D is unresolved. Per germline, CDR1 LNHDA and CDR2 SQIVND (reference sequence). The CDR3 is 19 amino acids. The CDR3 DNA follows: TGTGCCAATAGTATAGGCGGGAGGGATAAGGAGCGGAGAAACACTGAAGCTTTCTTT. Its translation: CANSIGGRDKERRNTEAFF.